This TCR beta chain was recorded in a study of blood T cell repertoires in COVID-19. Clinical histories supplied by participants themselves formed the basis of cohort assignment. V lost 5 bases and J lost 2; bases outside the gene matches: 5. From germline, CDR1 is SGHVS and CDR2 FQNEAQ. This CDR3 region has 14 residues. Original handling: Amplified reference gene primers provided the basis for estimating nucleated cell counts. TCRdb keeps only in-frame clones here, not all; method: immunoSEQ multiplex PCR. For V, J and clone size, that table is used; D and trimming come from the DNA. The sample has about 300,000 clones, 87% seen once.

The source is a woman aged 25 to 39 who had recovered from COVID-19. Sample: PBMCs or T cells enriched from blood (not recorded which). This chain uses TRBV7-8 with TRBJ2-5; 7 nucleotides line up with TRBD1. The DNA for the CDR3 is TGTGCCAGCAGCGGTGGGACAGCACAAGAGACCCAGTACTTC. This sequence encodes CASSGGTAQETQYF.